What follows are 2 T cell receptor beta chains derived from one specimen sequenced in a study of graft-versus-host responses after intestinal transplantation. Profiling relied on immunoSEQ multiplex PCR, and the TCRdb table lists in-frame clones only, not all of them. The profile covers about 9,800 clones, with about 93% appearing a single time and over 2% taken by the ten largest. Sequences were derived from PBMCs, sampled approximately 47 days after intestinal transplant. All receptors come from a human patient who received an intestinal transplant, so some T cells may come from the graft donor.

The count of this clone is one. The chain couples TRBV2 to TRBJ1-5, with D perhaps matching TRBD1 (6 bases). The CDR3 has 18 residues. From germline, CDR1 is SNHLY and CDR2 FYNNEI. Trimming took 3 bases from V and 0 from J, leaving 18 bases between them. CDR3 sequence reads: CASSDTLGGHSSNQPQHF. The CDR3 nucleotides read TGTGCCAGCAGTGATACGTTGGGGGGACACTCTAGCAATCAGCCCCAGCATTTT.

The chain combines TRBV14 with TRBJ2-3; D unclear. Deletions cut 1 base from V and 0 bases from J, with 5 bases between. Germline V CDR1 and CDR2: SGHDN, FVKESK. The CDR3 has 14 amino acids. Here the CDR3 DNA reads TGTGCCAGCAGCCAAGGGGTTAGCACAGATACGCAGTATTTT. It specifies CASSQGVSTDTQYF.